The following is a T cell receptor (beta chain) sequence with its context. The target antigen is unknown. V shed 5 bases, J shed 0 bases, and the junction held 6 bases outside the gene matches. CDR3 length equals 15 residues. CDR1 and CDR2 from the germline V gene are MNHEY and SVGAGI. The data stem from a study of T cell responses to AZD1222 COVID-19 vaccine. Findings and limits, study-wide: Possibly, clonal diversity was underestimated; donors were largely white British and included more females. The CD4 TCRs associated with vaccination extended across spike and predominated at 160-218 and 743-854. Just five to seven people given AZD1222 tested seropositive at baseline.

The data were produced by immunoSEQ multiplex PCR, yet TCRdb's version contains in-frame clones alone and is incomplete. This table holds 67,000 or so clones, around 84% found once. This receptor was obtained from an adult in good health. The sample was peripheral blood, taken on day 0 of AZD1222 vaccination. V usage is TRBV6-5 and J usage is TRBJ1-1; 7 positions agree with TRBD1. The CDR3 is CASSPQTGMNTEAFF. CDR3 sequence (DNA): TGTGCCAGCAGTCCCCAGACAGGGATGAACACTGAAGCTTTCTTT.